This is a list of T cell receptor beta chains from one sample in a study of monozygotic twins with inflammatory bowel disease. TCRdb re-called the 5' RACE reads; every CDR3 protein appears as one record, without DNA. This sample lists about 330,000 distinct CDR3 sequences; its ten largest clones have 2% to 2.5%. Material for sequencing was blood. The receptors come from a human donor with ulcerative colitis or Crohn's disease, or a healthy co-twin of an affected twin (not recorded which). Each CDR3 is given with its conserved first and last residue.

v_call: TRBV7-6; j_call: TRBJ1-6; cdr3_aa: CASSAQTGTNSPLHF
v_call: TRBV20-1; j_call: TRBJ2-5; cdr3_aa: CSVGTQETQYF
v_call: TRBV11-1; j_call: TRBJ2-7; cdr3_aa: CASSPILGQRDEQYF
v_call: TRBV12-3/TRBV12-4; j_call: TRBJ2-5; cdr3_aa: CASTGRGRISGETQYF
v_call: TRBV2; j_call: TRBJ1-1; cdr3_aa: CASMLGRSGTEAFF
v_call: TRBV27; j_call: TRBJ2-7; cdr3_aa: CASSLYDSYEQYF
v_call: TRBV20-1; j_call: TRBJ2-1; cdr3_aa: CSARDPSGRFNEQFF
v_call: TRBV28; j_call: TRBJ2-7; cdr3_aa: CASSLRGLIGTGGYEQYF
v_call: TRBV5-1; j_call: TRBJ2-6; cdr3_aa: CASSLVAGIGANVLTF
v_call: TRBV6-5; j_call: TRBJ1-6; cdr3_aa: CASSSLRTAGPLHF
v_call: TRBV20-1; j_call: TRBJ1-3; cdr3_aa: CSATPLAGNTIYF
v_call: TRBV5-1; j_call: TRBJ1-1; cdr3_aa: CASSLVGSWGTAMTEAFF
v_call: TRBV5-5; j_call: TRBJ2-7; cdr3_aa: CASSLTSSPYEQYF
v_call: TRBV27; j_call: TRBJ2-1; cdr3_aa: CASSLSPPDPPYNEQFF
v_call: TRBV28; j_call: TRBJ2-1; cdr3_aa: CASSLVSGGTFF
v_call: TRBV4-3; j_call: TRBJ2-3; cdr3_aa: CASSPRQGRPDTQYF
v_call: TRBV20-1; j_call: TRBJ2-7; cdr3_aa: CSARFGVLYEQYF
v_call: TRBV20-1; j_call: TRBJ2-3; cdr3_aa: CSAIMGDTDTQYF
v_call: TRBV20-1; j_call: TRBJ2-7; cdr3_aa: CSVRRGSSYEQYF
v_call: TRBV5-6; j_call: TRBJ2-5; cdr3_aa: CASSFSRETQYF
v_call: TRBV29-1; j_call: TRBJ2-5; cdr3_aa: CSGRRQETQYF
v_call: TRBV5-7; j_call: TRBJ2-2; cdr3_aa: CASSSPRTGFWTGELFF
v_call: TRBV29-1; j_call: TRBJ1-2; cdr3_aa: CSVGKGAANYGYTF
v_call: TRBV7-6; j_call: TRBJ2-7; cdr3_aa: CASSRDRASYEQYF
v_call: TRBV30; j_call: TRBJ2-1; cdr3_aa: CAWSSGLGTPRHNEQFF
v_call: TRBV5-1; j_call: TRBJ2-7; cdr3_aa: CASRPTGQVREQYF
v_call: TRBV7-2; j_call: TRBJ2-2; cdr3_aa: CASSLMAGGNTGELFF
v_call: TRBV7-9; j_call: TRBJ2-5; cdr3_aa: CASTDSAPQETQYF
v_call: TRBV27; j_call: TRBJ2-1; cdr3_aa: CASSALPGQSSYNEQFF
v_call: TRBV12-3/TRBV12-4; j_call: TRBJ2-3; cdr3_aa: CASSLRQGQRVDTQYF
v_call: TRBV4-1; j_call: TRBJ1-1; cdr3_aa: CASSQDHNKNTEAFF
v_call: TRBV5-5; j_call: TRBJ1-2; cdr3_aa: CASSYTGTGAYGYTF
v_call: TRBV12-3/TRBV12-4; j_call: TRBJ2-5; cdr3_aa: CASSFANGVGTQYF
v_call: TRBV5-1; j_call: TRBJ2-1; cdr3_aa: CASSPRTSGQSPQFF
v_call: TRBV4-1; j_call: TRBJ2-6; cdr3_aa: CASSQDGRGAGANVLTF
v_call: TRBV28; j_call: TRBJ2-7; cdr3_aa: CASSLTTSGGTYEQYF
v_call: TRBV5-5; j_call: TRBJ2-2; cdr3_aa: CASSLDRLNTGELFF
v_call: TRBV24-1; j_call: TRBJ2-5; cdr3_aa: CATSDLWETQYF
v_call: TRBV7-9; j_call: TRBJ2-5; cdr3_aa: CASSSTTSGPVEETQYF
v_call: TRBV6-6; j_call: TRBJ1-2; cdr3_aa: CASPPEEGLYGYTF
v_call: TRBV5-4; j_call: TRBJ2-1; cdr3_aa: CASSLEGLIHNEQFF
v_call: TRBV28; j_call: TRBJ1-2; cdr3_aa: CATLFATAANYGYTF
v_call: TRBV2; j_call: TRBJ2-2; cdr3_aa: CASSGARTGELFF
v_call: TRBV6-2/TRBV6-3; j_call: TRBJ2-1; cdr3_aa: CASSLIRDNEQFF
v_call: TRBV7-9; j_call: TRBJ2-7; cdr3_aa: CASHSDSSYEQYF
v_call: TRBV10-3; j_call: TRBJ2-1; cdr3_aa: CAISDEFRGGQFF
v_call: TRBV5-1; j_call: TRBJ2-7; cdr3_aa: CASSPTSGAFVQYF
v_call: TRBV23-1; j_call: TRBJ2-7; cdr3_aa: CASSQSRRQGAFLAYEQYF
v_call: TRBV3-1; j_call: TRBJ2-3; cdr3_aa: CASSQDLRAGVRTQYF
v_call: TRBV30; j_call: TRBJ2-7; cdr3_aa: CAWTRGYEQYF
v_call: TRBV4-1; j_call: TRBJ2-5; cdr3_aa: CASSPGTSQETQYF
v_call: TRBV20-1; j_call: TRBJ2-7; cdr3_aa: CSARSVAGSSYEQYF
v_call: TRBV24-1; j_call: TRBJ1-5; cdr3_aa: CATSAENNQPQHF
v_call: TRBV10-3; j_call: TRBJ1-2; cdr3_aa: CAISGGLEGYGYTF
v_call: TRBV20-1; j_call: TRBJ1-1; cdr3_aa: CSARGWGANTEAFF
v_call: TRBV7-9; j_call: TRBJ1-2; cdr3_aa: CASSLDSVYGYTF
v_call: TRBV20-1; j_call: TRBJ2-5; cdr3_aa: CSASPSQGWRETQYF
v_call: TRBV4-3; j_call: TRBJ1-2; cdr3_aa: CASSQTTGSSEGYTF
v_call: TRBV29-1; j_call: TRBJ1-2; cdr3_aa: CSVVDSDGYTF